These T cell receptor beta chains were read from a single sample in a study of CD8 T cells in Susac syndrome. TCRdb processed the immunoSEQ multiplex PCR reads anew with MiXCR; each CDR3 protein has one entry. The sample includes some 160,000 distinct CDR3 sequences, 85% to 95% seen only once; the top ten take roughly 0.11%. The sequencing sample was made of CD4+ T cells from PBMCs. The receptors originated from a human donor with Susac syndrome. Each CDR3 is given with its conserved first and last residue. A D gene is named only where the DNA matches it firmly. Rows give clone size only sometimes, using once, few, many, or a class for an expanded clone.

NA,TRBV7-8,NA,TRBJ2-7,CASSHREDAYEQYF,TGTGCCAGCAGCCACCGTGAAGATGCCTACGAGCAGTACTTC
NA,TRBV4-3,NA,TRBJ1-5,CASSQDFGQSNQPQHF,TGCGCCAGCAGCCAAGATTTCGGACAGTCTAATCAGCCCCAGCATTTT
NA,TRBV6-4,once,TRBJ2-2,CASSDIGRANTGELFF,TGTGCCAGCAGTGACATCGGCAGGGCGAACACCGGGGAGCTGTTTTTT
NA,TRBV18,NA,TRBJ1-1,CASSPTGSNTEAFF,TGTGCCAGCTCACCCACGGGCTCGAACACTGAAGCTTTCTTT
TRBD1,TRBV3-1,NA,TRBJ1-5,CASSLRTGDQPQHF,TGTGCCAGCAGCCTTCGGACAGGGGACCAGCCCCAGCATTTT
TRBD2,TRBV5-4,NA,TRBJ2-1,CASTTGTSGRNEQFF,TGTGCCAGCACCACCGGGACTAGCGGGCGTAATGAGCAGTTCTTC
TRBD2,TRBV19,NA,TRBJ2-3,CASSHRLAGGADTQYF,TGTGCCAGTAGTCACCGACTAGCGGGGGGGGCAGATACGCAGTATTTT
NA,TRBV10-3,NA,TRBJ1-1,CAIFREENTEAFF,TGTGCCATCTTTAGGGAGGAGAACACTGAAGCTTTCTTT
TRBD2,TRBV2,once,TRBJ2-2,CASSVLAGGLTGELFF,TGTGCCAGCAGTGTTTTAGCGGGGGGCCTCACCGGGGAGCTGTTTTTT
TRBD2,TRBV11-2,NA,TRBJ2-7,CASSLDRSGLAYEQYF,TGTGCCAGCAGCTTAGATCGTAGCGGGTTAGCCTACGAGCAGTACTTC
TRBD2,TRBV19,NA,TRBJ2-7,CASSKRGGSLEQYF,TGTGCCAGTAGTAAGCGGGGGGGTTCCCTCGAGCAGTACTTC
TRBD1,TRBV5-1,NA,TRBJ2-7,CASSLATGSAEQYF,TGCGCCAGCAGCTTGGCGACAGGGTCCGCCGAGCAGTACTTC
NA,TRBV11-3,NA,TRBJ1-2,CASNPTGRSYTF,TGTGCCAGCAACCCGACAGGCCGAAGCTACACCTTC
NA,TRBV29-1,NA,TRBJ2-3,CSVLPQYTDTQYF,TGCAGCGTTCTTCCACAGTACACAGATACGCAGTATTTT
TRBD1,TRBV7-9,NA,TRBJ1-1,CASSRGQGETEAFF,TGTGCCAGCAGCCGAGGTCAGGGGGAAACTGAAGCTTTCTTT
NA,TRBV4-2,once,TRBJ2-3,CASSQAFWGDRSSTDTQYF,TGTGCCAGCAGCCAAGCATTTTGGGGGGACCGATCTAGCACAGATACGCAGTATTTT
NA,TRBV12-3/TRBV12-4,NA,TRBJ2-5,CASRWAGSETQYF,TGTGCCAGCAGATGGGCGGGATCGGAGACCCAGTACTTC
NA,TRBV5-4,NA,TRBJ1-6,CASSLATRGSPLHF,TGTGCCAGCAGCTTAGCGACCCGGGGTTCACCCCTCCACTTT
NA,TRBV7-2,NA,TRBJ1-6,CASSLDGQNNSPLHF,TGTGCCAGCAGCTTAGATGGACAGAATAATTCACCCCTCCACTTT
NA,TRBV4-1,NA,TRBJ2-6,CASSQAPGGANVLTF,TGCGCCAGCAGCCAAGCCCCCGGTGGGGCCAACGTCCTGACTTTC
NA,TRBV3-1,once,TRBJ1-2,CASSQGGDGYTF,TGTGCCAGCAGCCAGGGCGGTGATGGCTACACCTTC
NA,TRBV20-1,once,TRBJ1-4,CSARAPGGLAEKLFF,TGCAGTGCTAGGGCCCCCGGGGGGCTGGCTGAAAAACTGTTTTTT
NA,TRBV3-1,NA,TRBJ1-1,CASSHPGRTEAFF,TGTGCCAGCAGTCACCCCGGGAGGACTGAAGCTTTCTTT
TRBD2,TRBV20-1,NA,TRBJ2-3,CSAPVTLAGPADTQYF,TGCAGTGCCCCAGTTACGCTAGCGGGGCCCGCAGATACGCAGTATTTT
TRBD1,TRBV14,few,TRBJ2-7,CASSQGLTRGYYEQYF,TGTGCCAGCAGCCAAGGATTGACCAGGGGGTACTACGAGCAGTACTTC
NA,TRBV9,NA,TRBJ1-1,CASGGDADTEAFF,TGTGCCAGCGGGGGGGATGCGGACACTGAAGCTTTCTTT
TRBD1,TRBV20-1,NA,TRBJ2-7,CSAIRDRSSYEQYF,TGCAGTGCCATCCGGGACAGGAGCTCCTACGAGCAGTACTTC
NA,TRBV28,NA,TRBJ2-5,CASTPGTYQETQYF,TGTGCCAGCACCCCCGGGACTTACCAAGAGACCCAGTACTTC
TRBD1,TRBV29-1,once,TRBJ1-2,CSVDGPQGFGYTF,TGCAGCGTTGATGGTCCACAGGGGTTTGGCTACACCTTC
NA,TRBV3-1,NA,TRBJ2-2,CASSRGQGGTGELFF,TGTGCCAGCAGCCGAGGACAGGGAGGGACCGGGGAGCTGTTTTTT
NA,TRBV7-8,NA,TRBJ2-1,CATGAPPRLNEQFF,TGTGCCACCGGAGCCCCTCCGCGGCTCAATGAGCAGTTCTTC
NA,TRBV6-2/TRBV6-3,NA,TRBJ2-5,CATRRDQETQYF,TGTGCCACCAGGAGGGACCAAGAGACCCAGTACTTC
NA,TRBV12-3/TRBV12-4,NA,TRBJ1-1,CASSPDFGNTEAFF,TGTGCCAGCAGTCCCGATTTCGGGAACACTGAAGCTTTCTTT
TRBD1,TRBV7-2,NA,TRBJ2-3,CASSNRGPADTQFF,TGTGCCAGCAGTAACAGGGGGCCTGCGGATACGCAGTTTTTT
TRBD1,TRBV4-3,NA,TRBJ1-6,CASSQAPGQDSPLHF,TGCGCCAGCAGCCAAGCCCCGGGACAGGACAGTCCCCTCCACTTT
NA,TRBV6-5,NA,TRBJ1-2,CASSETANYGYTF,TGTGCCAGCAGTGAAACAGCAAACTATGGCTACACCTTC
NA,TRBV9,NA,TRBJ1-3,CASSVKGYFGNTIYF,TGTGCCAGCAGCGTAAAGGGTTATTTTGGAAACACCATATATTTT
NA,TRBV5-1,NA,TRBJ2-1,CASSLAAPDNEQFF,TGCGCCAGCAGCTTGGCCGCTCCCGACAATGAGCAGTTCTTC
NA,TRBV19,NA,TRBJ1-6,CASSGQGRSDSPLHF,TGTGCCAGTAGTGGTCAGGGGCGATCGGATTCACCCCTCCACTTT
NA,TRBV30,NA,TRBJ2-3,CAWRKGGGDTQYF,TGTGCCTGGAGAAAGGGCGGTGGAGATACGCAGTATTTT
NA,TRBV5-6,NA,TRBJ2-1,CASSFTLNSYNEQFF,TGTGCCAGCAGCTTTACACTGAACTCCTACAATGAGCAGTTCTTC
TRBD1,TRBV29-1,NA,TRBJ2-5,CSVGQGALSETQYF,TGCAGCGTTGGGCAGGGGGCTCTAAGTGAGACCCAGTACTTC
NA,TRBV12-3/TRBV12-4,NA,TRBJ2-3,CASSSWGNTDTQYF,TGTGCCAGCAGTTCGTGGGGGAACACAGATACGCAGTATTTT
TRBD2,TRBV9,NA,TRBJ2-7,CASSPAGGDEQYF,TGTGCCAGCTCCCCGGCCGGGGGGGACGAGCAGTACTTC
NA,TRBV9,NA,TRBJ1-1,CASSAKGGDTEAFF,TGTGCCAGCAGCGCCAAGGGTGGAGACACTGAAGCTTTCTTT
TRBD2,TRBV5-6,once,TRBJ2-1,CASSLEWGGYNEQFF,TGTGCCAGCAGCCTTGAGTGGGGGGGCTACAATGAGCAGTTCTTC
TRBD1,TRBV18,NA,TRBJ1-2,CASSPRTGESYGYTF,TGTGCCAGCTCACCACGGACAGGGGAGAGCTATGGCTACACCTTC
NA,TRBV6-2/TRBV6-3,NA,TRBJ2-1,CASSYSNSRGSYNEQFF,TGTGCCAGCAGTTACTCGAACTCACGGGGGTCCTACAATGAGCAGTTCTTC
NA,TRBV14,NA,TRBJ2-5,CASGTVDGGTQYF,TGTGCCAGCGGGACTGTCGACGGGGGGACCCAGTACTTC
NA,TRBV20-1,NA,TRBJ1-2,CSAHTGASRAVDGYTF,TGCAGTGCCCACACGGGGGCCTCAAGGGCGGTTGATGGCTACACCTTC